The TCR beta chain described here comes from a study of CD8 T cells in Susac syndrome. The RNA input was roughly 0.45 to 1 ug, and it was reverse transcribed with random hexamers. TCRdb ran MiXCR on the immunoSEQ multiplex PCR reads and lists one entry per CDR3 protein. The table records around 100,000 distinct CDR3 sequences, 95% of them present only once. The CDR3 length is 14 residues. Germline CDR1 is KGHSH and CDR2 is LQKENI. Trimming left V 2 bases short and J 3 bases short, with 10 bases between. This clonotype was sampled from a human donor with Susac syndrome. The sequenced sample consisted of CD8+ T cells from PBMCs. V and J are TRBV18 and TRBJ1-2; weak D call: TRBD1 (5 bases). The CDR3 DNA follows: TGTGCCAGCTCACCATCGGGGCAGGACTATGGCTACACCTTC. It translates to CASSPSGQDYGYTF.